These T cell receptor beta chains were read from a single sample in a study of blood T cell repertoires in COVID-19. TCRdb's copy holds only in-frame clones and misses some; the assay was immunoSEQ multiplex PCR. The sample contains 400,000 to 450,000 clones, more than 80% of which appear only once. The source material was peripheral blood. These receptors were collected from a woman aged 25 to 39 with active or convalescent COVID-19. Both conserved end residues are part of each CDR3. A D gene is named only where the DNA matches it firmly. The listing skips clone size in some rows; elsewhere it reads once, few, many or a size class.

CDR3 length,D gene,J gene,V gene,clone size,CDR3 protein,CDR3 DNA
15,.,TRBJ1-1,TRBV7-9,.,CASSQNPPGAPEAFF,TGTGCCAGCAGCCAAAATCCTCCAGGGGCGCCTGAAGCTTTCTTT
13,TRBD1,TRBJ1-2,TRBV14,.,CASSQAGGYGYTF,TGTGCCAGCAGCCAAGCAGGGGGCTATGGCTACACCTTC
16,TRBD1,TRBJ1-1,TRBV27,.,CASSLQGQVTNTEAFF,TGTGCCAGCAGTCTACAGGGACAGGTAACGAACACTGAAGCTTTCTTT
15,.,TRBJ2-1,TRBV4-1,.,CASSQDSGSYNEQFF,TGCGCCAGCAGCCAAGATAGCGGATCCTACAATGAGCAGTTCTTC
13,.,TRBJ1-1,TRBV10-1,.,CASSEGVYTEAFF,TGCGCCAGCAGTGAAGGGGTCTACACTGAAGCTTTCTTT
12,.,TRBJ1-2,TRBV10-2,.,CASSESNGGYTF,TGCGCCAGCAGTGAGTCGAACGGTGGCTACACCTTC
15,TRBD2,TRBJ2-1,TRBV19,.,CASRMTSGDYNEQFF,TGTGCCAGTAGGATGACTAGCGGGGACTACAATGAGCAGTTCTTC
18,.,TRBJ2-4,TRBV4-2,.,CASSQALGQGLAKNIQYF,TGTGCCAGCAGCCAGGCCCTAGGCCAGGGTCTAGCCAAAAACATTCAGTACTTC
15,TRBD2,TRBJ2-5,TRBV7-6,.,CASSLVAGSQETQYF,TGTGCCAGCAGCTTAGTAGCGGGGAGCCAAGAGACCCAGTACTTC
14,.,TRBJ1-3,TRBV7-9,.,CASRMGASGNTIYF,TGTGCCAGCAGGATGGGGGCATCTGGAAACACCATATATTTT
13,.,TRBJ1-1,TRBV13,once,CASSLRWRTEAFF,TGTGCCAGCAGCTTAAGATGGAGGACTGAAGCTTTCTTT
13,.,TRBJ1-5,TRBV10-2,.,CASSGPDYQPQHF,TGCGCCAGCAGTGGCCCTGACTATCAGCCCCAGCATTTT
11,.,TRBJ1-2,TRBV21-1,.,CASGSLIGYTF,TGTGCCAGCGGGAGTCTGATTGGCTACACCTTC
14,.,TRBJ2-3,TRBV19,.,CASSISGSTDTQYF,TGTGCCAGTAGCATTAGCGGAAGCACAGATACGCAGTATTTT
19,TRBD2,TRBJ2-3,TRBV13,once,CASSRWRLAGDSGTDTQYF,TGTGCCAGCTCGAGGTGGCGACTAGCGGGAGATAGTGGCACAGATACGCAGTATTTT
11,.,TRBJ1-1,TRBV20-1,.,CSVGGNTEAFF,TGCAGTGTTGGAGGGAACACTGAAGCTTTCTTT
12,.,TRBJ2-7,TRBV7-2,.,CASSLMAYEQYF,TGTGCCAGCAGCTTAATGGCATACGAGCAGTACTTC
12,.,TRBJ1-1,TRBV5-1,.,CASSLAEGDAFF,TGCGCCAGCAGCTTGGCCGAGGGAGACGCTTTCTTT
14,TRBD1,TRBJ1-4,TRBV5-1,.,CASSVGQGMEKLFF,TGCGCCAGCAGCGTGGGACAGGGGATGGAAAAACTGTTTTTT
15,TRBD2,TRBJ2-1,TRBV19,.,CASSGTSGSVGEQFF,TGTGCCAGTAGTGGAACTAGCGGGAGTGTCGGTGAGCAGTTCTTC
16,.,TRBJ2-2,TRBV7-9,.,CASSFVQNTYTGELFF,TGTGCCAGCAGCTTTGTACAGAACACTTACACCGGGGAGCTGTTTTTT
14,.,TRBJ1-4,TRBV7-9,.,CASSLTGGGEKLFF,TGTGCCAGCAGCTTAACCGGCGGGGGAGAAAAACTGTTTTTT
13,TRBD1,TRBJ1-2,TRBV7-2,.,CASSQGAGYGYTF,TGTGCCAGCAGCCAGGGGGCGGGCTATGGCTACACCTTC
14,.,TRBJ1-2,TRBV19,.,CASSIREENYGYTF,TGTGCCAGTAGTATACGGGAGGAGAACTATGGCTACACCTTC
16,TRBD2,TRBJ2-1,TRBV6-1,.,CASSEWSGRTLGEQFF,TGTGCCAGCAGTGAATGGAGCGGGAGAACTCTTGGTGAGCAGTTCTTC
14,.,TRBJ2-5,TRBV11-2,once,CASSAGSPQETQYF,TGTGCCAGCAGCGCAGGGTCACCCCAAGAGACCCAGTACTTC
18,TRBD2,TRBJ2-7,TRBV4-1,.,CASSQDSGDVAGAYEQYF,TGCGCCAGCAGCCAAGATTCTGGGGACGTAGCGGGTGCCTACGAGCAGTACTTC
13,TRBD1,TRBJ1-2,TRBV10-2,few,CASSGTGARGYTF,TGCGCCAGCAGTGGGACAGGGGCTAGAGGCTACACCTTC
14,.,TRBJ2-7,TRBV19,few,CASTVAGVGYEQYF,TGTGCCAGTACGGTGGCAGGGGTAGGGTACGAGCAGTACTTC
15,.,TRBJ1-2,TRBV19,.,CASSISSHSNYGYTF,TGTGCCAGTAGTATTTCGAGTCATTCTAACTATGGCTACACCTTC
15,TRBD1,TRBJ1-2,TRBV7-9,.,CASSAAGQANYGYTF,TGTGCCAGCAGCGCCGCCGGACAGGCTAACTATGGCTACACCTTC
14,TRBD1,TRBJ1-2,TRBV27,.,CASSSRQGVGGYTF,TGTGCCAGCAGTTCCAGACAGGGGGTCGGTGGCTACACCTTC
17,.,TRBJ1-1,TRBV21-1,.,CASSNQGRRGGYPEAFF,TGTGCCAGCAGCAACCAAGGTAGGAGGGGCGGGTATCCTGAAGCTTTCTTT
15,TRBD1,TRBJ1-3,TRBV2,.,CASSTDRVAGNTIYF,TGTGCCAGCAGTACGGACAGGGTGGCAGGAAACACCATATATTTT
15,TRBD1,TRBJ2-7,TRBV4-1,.,CASSQTRQGWGEQYF,TGCGCCAGCAGCCAGACCCGACAGGGCTGGGGCGAGCAGTACTTC
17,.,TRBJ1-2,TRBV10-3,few,CAISDSPGRGDIYGYTF,TGTGCCATCAGTGATTCCCCGGGGAGGGGAGATATCTATGGCTACACCTTC
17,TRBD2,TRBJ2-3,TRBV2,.,CASSDTETSGITDTQYF,TGTGCCAGCAGTGATACTGAAACTAGCGGGATTACAGATACGCAGTATTTT
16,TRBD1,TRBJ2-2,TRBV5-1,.,CASDSGTGGYTGELFF,TGCGCCAGCGACTCCGGGACAGGGGGCTACACCGGGGAGCTGTTTTTT
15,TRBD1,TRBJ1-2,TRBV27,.,CASAITGTGAYGYTF,TGTGCCAGCGCCATTACCGGGACAGGGGCCTATGGCTACACCTTC
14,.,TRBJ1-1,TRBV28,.,CASKKGGSGTEAFF,TGTGCCAGCAAAAAAGGGGGTTCGGGCACTGAAGCTTTCTTT
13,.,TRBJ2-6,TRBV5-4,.,CASSLYGANVLTF,TGTGCCAGCAGCTTATATGGGGCCAACGTCCTGACTTTC
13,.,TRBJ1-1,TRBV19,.,CASSERTATEAFF,TGTGCCAGTAGTGAACGGACAGCAACTGAAGCTTTCTTT
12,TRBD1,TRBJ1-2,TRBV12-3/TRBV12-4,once,CASSSTGNGYTF,TGTGCCAGCAGCTCGACAGGGAATGGCTACACCTTC
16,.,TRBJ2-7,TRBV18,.,CASSPRTGTASYEQYF,TGTGCCAGCTCACCACGTACAGGGACGGCCTCCTACGAGCAGTACTTC
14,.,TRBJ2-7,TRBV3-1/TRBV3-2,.,CASSQSGSSYEQYF,TGTGCCAGCAGCCAAAGCGGTTCCTCCTACGAGCAGTACTTC
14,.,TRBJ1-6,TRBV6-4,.,CASSLGQRGSPLHF,TGTGCCAGCAGTTTAGGACAGCGAGGTTCACCCCTCCACTTT
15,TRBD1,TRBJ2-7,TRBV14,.,CASSRLGQGAYEQYF,TGTGCCAGCAGCCGCCTGGGACAGGGGGCGTACGAGCAGTACTTC
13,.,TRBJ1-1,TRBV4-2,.,CASSPTTSTEAFF,TGTGCCAGCAGCCCAACTACGAGCACTGAAGCTTTCTTT
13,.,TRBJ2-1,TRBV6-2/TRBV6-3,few,CASSYRMENEQFF,TGTGCCAGCAGTTACAGGATGGAGAATGAGCAGTTCTTC
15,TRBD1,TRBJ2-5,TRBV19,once,CASSRQGAFRETQYF,TGTGCCAGTAGTAGACAGGGGGCTTTTCGAGAGACCCAGTACTTC
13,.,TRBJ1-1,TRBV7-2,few,CASSLDRDTEAFF,TGTGCCAGCAGCTTAGACAGGGACACTGAAGCTTTCTTT
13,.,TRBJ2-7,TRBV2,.,CASREGAVYEQYF,TGTGCCAGCAGGGAGGGGGCTGTCTACGAGCAGTACTTC
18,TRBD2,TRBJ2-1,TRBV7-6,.,CASSLALVAGGGVHEQFF,TGTGCCAGCAGCTTAGCGTTGGTAGCGGGGGGAGGAGTCCATGAGCAGTTCTTC
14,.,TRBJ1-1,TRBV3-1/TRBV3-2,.,CASSRGKMNTEAFF,TGTGCCAGCAGCCGGGGCAAAATGAACACTGAAGCTTTCTTT
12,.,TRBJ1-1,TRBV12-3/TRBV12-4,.,CASSPGYTEAFF,TGTGCCAGCAGTCCGGGGTACACTGAAGCTTTCTTT
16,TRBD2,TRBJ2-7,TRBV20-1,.,CSASLSSGSLSYEQYF,TGCAGTGCTAGTTTGTCTAGCGGGAGTTTATCCTACGAGCAGTACTTC
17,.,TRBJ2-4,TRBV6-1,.,CASSEIHGQNSKNIQYF,TGTGCCAGCAGTGAAATTCACGGTCAAAACAGCAAAAACATTCAGTACTTC